This T cell receptor beta chain was captured by sequencing in a study of T cells in Graves' hyperthyroidism and ophthalmopathy. The CDR3 extends over 13 amino acids. CDR1 and CDR2 from the germline V gene are KGHDR and SFDVKD. Researchers amplified the TCR beta CDR3 regions from RNA transcripts. Researchers ran a first-round RT-PCR on the TCR CDR3 using the HTBI primer set. One entry per CDR3 protein results from TCRdb running MiXCR on the multiplex PCR reads. This sample has hundreds of thousands of distinct CDR3 sequences, with about half found just once. Graves' hyperthyroidism is called stable when ophthalmopathy does not progress within 18 months. With a duration under 2 months, the hyperthyroidism was newly diagnosed in patients aged 18 to 65. To note about this clonotype: This sequence may be a read error, since a much larger clone differs from it by one base.

The sequence came from a woman between 18 and 30 years old with Graves' hyperthyroidism. This chain connects TRBV24-1 to TRBJ2-7; TRBD1 matches at 7 bases. The sample comprised peripheral blood or thyroid tissue (not recorded which). CDR3 nucleotide sequence: TGTGCCAGCAGTGAAACACGGACAGGCGAGCAGTACTTC. Amino acid sequence: CASSETRTGEQYF.